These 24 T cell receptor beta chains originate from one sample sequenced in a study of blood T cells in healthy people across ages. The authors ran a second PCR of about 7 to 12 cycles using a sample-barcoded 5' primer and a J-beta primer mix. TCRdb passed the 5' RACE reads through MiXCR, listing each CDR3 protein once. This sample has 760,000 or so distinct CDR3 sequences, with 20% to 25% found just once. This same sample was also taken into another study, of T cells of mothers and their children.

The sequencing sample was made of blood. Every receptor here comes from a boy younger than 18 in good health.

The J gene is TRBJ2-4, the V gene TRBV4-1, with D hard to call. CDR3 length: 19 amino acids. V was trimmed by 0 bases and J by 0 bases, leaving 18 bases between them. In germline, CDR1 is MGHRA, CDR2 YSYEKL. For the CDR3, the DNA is TGCGCCAGCAGCCAAGAAGGTGGTCCCAGTACCAAAGCCAAAAACATTCAGTACTTC. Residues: CASSQEGGPSTKAKNIQYF.

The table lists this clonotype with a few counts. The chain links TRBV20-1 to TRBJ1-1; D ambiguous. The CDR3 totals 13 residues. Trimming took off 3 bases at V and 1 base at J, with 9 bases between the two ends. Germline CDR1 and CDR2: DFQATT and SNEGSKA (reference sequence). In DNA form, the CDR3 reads TGCAGTGCTAGGCCCTGGGGGAACACTGAAGCTTTCTTT. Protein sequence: CSARPWGNTEAFF.

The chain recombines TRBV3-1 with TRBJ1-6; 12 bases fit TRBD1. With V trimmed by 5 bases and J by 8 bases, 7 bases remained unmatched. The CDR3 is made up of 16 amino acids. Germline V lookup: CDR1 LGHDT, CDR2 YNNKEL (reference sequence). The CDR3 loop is CASSSRDRGRDSPLHF. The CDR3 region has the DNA TGTGCCAGCAGCTCCCGGGACAGGGGGCGAGATTCACCCCTCCACTTT.

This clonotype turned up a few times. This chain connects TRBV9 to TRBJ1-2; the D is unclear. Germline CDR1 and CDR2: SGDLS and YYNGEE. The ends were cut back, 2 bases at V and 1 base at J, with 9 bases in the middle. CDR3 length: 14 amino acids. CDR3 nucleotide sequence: TGTGCCAGCAGCGTGGCCGGACTTAACTATGGCTACACCTTC. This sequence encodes CASSVAGLNYGYTF.

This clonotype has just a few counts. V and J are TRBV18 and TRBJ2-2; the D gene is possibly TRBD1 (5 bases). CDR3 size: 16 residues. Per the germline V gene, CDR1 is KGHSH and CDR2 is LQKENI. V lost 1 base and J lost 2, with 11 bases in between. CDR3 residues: CASSPQQEYNTGELFF. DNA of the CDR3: TGTGCCAGCTCACCACAACAGGAATATAACACCGGGGAGCTGTTTTTT.

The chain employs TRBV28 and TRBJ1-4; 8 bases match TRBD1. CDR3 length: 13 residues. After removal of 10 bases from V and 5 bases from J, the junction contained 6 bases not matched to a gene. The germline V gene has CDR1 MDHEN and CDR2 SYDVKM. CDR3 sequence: CATGGQGNEKLFF. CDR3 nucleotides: TGTGCCACCGGAGGACAGGGCAATGAAAAACTGTTTTTT.

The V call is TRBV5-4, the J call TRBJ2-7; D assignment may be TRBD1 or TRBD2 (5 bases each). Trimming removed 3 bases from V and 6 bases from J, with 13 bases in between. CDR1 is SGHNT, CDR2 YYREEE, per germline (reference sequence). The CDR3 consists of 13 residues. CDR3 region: CASSSGSGREQYF. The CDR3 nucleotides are TGTGCCAGCAGCTCGGGGTCAGGGCGCGAGCAGTACTTC.

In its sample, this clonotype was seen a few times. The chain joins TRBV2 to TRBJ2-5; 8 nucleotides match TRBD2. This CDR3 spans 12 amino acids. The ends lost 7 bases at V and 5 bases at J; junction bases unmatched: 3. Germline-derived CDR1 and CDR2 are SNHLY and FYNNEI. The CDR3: CASKTSVETQYF. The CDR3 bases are TGTGCCAGCAAGACTAGCGTGGAGACCCAGTACTTC.

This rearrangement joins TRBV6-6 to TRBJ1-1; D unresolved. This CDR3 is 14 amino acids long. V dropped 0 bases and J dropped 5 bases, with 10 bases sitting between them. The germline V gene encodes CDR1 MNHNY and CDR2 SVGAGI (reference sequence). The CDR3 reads CASSYSGGGTEAFF. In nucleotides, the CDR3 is TGTGCCAGCAGTTACTCGGGTGGCGGGACTGAAGCTTTCTTT.

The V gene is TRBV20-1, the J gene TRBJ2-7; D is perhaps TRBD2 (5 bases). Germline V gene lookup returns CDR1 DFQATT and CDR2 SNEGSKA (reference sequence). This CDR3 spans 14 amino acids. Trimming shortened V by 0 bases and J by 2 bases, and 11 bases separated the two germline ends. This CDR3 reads CSARDLRETYEQYF. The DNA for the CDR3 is TGCAGTGCTAGAGATCTGAGGGAGACCTACGAGCAGTACTTC.

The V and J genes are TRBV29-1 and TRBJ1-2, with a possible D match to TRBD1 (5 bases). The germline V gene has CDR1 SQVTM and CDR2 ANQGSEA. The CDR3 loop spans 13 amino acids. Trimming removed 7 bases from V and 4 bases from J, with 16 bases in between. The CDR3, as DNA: TGCAGCGCTAATCAGGGAGGCGGCTATGGCTACACCTTC. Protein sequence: CSANQGGGYGYTF.

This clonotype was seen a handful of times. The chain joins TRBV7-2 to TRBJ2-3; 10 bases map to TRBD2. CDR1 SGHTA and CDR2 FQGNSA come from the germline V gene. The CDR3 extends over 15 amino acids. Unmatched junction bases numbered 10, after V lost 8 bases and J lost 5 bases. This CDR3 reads CASLWTSGRLDTQYF. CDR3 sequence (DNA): TGTGCCAGCTTATGGACTAGCGGAAGATTAGATACGCAGTATTTT.

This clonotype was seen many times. The CDR3 loop reads CSEGDRGLGYTF. CDR3 DNA: TGCAGCGAGGGGGACAGGGGGTTAGGCTACACCTTC. The V gene is TRBV29-1, the J gene TRBJ1-2, with 11 bases lining up with TRBD1. The junction had 6 bases not matched to a gene; V was cut back by 7 bases and J by 8 bases. The CDR3 is 12 amino acids. The germline V gene has CDR1 SQVTM and CDR2 ANQGSEA.

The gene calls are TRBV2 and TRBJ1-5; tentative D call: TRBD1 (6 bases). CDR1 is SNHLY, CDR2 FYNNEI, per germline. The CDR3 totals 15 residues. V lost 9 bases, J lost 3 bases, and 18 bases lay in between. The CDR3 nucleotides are TGTGCCAGTTCGACAGGCGTTGACTTCAATCAGCCCCAGCATTTT. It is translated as CASSTGVDFNQPQHF.

The CDR3 DNA reads as TGTGCCAGCAAGGCGGGGCTGGACGAGCAGTACTTC. This encodes CASKAGLDEQYF. The gene calls are TRBV2 and TRBJ2-7; tentative D call: TRBD2 (6 bases). The CDR3 runs to 12 residues. Germline V gives CDR1 SNHLY, CDR2 FYNNEI. Deletions cut 7 bases from V and 5 bases from J, with 12 bases between.

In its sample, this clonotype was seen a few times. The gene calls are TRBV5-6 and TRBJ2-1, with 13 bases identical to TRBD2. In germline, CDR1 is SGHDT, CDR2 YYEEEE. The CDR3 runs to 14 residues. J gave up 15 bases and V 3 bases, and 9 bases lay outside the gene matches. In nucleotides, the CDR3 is TGTGCCAGCAGCTATGGACTAGCGGGAGTGAGTCTGTTCTTC. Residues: CASSYGLAGVSLFF. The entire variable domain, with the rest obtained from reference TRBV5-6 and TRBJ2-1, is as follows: DAGVTQSPTHLIKTRGQQVTLRCSPKSGHDTVSWYQQALGQGPQFIFQYYEEEERQRGNFPDRFSGHQFPNYSSELNVNALLLGDSALYLCASSYGLAGVSLFFGPGTRLTVL.

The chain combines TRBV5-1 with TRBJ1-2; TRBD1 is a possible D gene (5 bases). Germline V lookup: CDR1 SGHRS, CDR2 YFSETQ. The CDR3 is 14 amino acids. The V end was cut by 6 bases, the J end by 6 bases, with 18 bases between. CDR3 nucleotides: TGCGCCAGCAATGACAGCCCTGGCGGTAATGGCTACACCTTC. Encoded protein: CASNDSPGGNGYTF.

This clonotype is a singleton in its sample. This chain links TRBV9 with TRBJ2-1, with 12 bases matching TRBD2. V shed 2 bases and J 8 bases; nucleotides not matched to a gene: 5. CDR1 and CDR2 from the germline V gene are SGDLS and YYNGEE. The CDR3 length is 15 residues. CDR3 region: CASSVRTSGEDEQFF. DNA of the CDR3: TGTGCCAGCAGCGTTCGGACTAGCGGGGAAGATGAGCAGTTCTTC.

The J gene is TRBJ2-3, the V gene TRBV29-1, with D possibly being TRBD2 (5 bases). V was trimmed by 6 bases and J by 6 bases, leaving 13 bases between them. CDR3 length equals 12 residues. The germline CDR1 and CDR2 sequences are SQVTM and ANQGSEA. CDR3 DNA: TGCAGCGTCAGACCCGGGATGGATACGCAGTATTTT. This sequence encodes CSVRPGMDTQYF.

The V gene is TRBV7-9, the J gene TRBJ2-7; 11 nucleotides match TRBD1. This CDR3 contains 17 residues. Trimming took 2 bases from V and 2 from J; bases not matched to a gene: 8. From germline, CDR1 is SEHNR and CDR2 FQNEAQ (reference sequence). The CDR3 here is CASSLKKGTGGTYEQYF. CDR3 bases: TGTGCCAGCAGCTTAAAGAAAGGGACAGGGGGGACCTACGAGCAGTACTTC.

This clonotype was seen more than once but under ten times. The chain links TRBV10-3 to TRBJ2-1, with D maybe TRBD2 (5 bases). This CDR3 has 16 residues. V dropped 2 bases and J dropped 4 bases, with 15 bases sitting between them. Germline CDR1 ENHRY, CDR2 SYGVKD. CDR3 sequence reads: CAISEGRDWAYNEQFF. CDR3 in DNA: TGTGCCATCAGTGAGGGTCGGGATTGGGCTTACAATGAGCAGTTCTTC.

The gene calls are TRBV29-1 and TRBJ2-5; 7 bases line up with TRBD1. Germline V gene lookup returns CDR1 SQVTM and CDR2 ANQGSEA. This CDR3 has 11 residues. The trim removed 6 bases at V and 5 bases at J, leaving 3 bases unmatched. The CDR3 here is CSVQGVETQYF. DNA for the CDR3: TGCAGCGTCCAGGGGGTTGAGACCCAGTACTTC.

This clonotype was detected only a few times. CDR3 in DNA: TGTGCCAGCAGTTTTAAGGGACAGCTCGATCAGCCCCAGCATTTT. This encodes CASSFKGQLDQPQHF. V and J are TRBV12-3 or TRBV12-4 and TRBJ1-5; 7 bases agree with TRBD1. V lost 3 bases and J lost 5; bases outside the gene matches: 7. CDR3 length equals 15 residues.

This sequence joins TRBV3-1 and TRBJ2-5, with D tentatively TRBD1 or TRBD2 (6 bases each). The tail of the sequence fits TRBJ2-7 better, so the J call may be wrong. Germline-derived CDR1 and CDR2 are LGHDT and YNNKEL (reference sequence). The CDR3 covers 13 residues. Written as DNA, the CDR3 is TGTGCCAGCAGCCAAAAAGGGGGGCACGAGCAGTACTTC. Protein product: CASSQKGGHEQYF.